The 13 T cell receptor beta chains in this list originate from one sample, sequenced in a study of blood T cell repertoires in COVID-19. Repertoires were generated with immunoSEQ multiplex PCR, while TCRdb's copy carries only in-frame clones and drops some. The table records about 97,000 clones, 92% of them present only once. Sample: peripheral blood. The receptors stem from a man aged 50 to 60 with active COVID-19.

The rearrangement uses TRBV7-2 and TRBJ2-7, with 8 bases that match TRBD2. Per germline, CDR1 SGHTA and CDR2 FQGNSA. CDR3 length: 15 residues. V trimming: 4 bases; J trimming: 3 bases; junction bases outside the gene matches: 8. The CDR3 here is CASSSRIAGYYEQYF. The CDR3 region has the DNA TGTGCCAGCAGCTCCAGGATAGCGGGGTACTACGAGCAGTACTTC.

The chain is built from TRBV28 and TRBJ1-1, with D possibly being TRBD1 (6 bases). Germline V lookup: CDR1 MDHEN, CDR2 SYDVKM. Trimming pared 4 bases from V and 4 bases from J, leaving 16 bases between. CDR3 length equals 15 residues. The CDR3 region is CASSSHGGSGTEAFF. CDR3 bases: TGTGCCAGCAGTTCCCATGGGGGCTCAGGCACTGAAGCTTTCTTT.

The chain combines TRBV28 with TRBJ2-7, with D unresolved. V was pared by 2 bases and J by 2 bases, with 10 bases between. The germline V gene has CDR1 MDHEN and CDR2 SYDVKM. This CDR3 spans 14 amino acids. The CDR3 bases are TGTGCCAGCAGTTTACGGAACAGCCCCTACGAGCAGTACTTC. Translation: CASSLRNSPYEQYF.

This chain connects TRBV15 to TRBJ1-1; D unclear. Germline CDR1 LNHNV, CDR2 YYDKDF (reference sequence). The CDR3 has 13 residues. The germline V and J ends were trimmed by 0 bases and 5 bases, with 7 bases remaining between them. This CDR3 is CATSRDRRTEAFF. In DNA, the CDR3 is TGTGCCACCAGCAGAGATCGGAGGACTGAAGCTTTCTTT.

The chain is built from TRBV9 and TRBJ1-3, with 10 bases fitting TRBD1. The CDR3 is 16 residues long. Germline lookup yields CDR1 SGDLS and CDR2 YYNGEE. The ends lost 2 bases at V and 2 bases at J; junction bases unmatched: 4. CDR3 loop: CASSVTGGRTGNTIYF. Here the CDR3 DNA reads TGTGCCAGCAGCGTGACAGGGGGCAGGACTGGAAACACCATATATTTT.

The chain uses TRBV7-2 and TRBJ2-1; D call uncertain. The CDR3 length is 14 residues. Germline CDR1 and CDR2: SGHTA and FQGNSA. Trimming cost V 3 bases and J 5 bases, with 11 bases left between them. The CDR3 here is CASSFLFGDNEQFF. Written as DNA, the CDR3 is TGTGCCAGCAGCTTCTTGTTCGGTGACAATGAGCAGTTCTTC.

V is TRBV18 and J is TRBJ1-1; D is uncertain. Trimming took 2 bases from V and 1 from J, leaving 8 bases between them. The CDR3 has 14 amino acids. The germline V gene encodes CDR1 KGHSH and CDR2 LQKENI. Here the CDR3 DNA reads TGTGCCAGCTCACCAAGCGAGGCGAACACTGAAGCTTTCTTT. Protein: CASSPSEANTEAFF.

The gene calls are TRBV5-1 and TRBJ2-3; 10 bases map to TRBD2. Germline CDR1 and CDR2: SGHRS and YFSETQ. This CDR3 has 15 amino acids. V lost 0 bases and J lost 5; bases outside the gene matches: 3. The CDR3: CASSLASGSRDTQYF. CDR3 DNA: TGCGCCAGCAGCTTGGCTAGCGGGAGTAGAGATACGCAGTATTTT.

The CDR3 bases are TGTGCCAGCAGCCAACGAAACACAGACAATGAGCAGTTCTTC. Protein sequence: CASSQRNTDNEQFF. The rearrangement joins TRBV6-6 to TRBJ2-1; D uncertain. The CDR3 totals 14 residues. V lost 6 bases and J 5 bases, leaving 14 bases between the germline ends. The germline V gene encodes CDR1 MNHNY and CDR2 SVGAGI (reference sequence).

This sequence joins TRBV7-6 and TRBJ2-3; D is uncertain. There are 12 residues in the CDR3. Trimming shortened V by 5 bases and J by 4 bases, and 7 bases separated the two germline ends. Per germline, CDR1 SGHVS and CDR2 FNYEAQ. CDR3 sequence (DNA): TGTGCCAGCAGCCTCTACTCAGATACGCAGTATTTT. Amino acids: CASSLYSDTQYF.

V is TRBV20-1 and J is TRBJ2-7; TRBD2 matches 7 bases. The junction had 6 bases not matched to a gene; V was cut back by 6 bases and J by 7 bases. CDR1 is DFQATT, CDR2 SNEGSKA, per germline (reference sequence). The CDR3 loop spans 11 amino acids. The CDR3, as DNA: TGCAGTGCAGGGACTACCGGAGAGCAGTACTTC. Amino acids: CSAGTTGEQYF.

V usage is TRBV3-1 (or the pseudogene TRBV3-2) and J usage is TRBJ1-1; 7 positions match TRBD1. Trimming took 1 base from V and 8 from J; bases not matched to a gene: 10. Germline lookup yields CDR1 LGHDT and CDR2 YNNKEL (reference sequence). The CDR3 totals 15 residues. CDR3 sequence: CASSQGWTGPKEAFF. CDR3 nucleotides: TGTGCCAGCAGCCAAGGTTGGACAGGCCCCAAAGAAGCTTTCTTT.

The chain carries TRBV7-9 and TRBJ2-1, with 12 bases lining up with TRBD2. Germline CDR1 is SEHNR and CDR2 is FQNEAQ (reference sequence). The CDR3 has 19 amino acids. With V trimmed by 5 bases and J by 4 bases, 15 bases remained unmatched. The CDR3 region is CASSPQTSGRLSVYNEQFF. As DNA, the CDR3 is TGTGCCAGCAGCCCGCAGACTAGCGGGAGACTTTCGGTATACAATGAGCAGTTCTTC.